The T cell receptor (beta chain) described here comes from a study of T cells in Graves' hyperthyroidism and ophthalmopathy. Across the whole study: Peripheral blood samples were taken at initial diagnosis, prior to any treatment.

RNA transcripts yielded amplified TCR beta CDR3 regions. During a first-round RT-PCR of the TCR CDR3, the HTBI primer set was used. Each CDR3 protein is one row after TCRdb ran MiXCR on the multiplex PCR reads. The sample yields about 560,000 distinct CDR3 sequences, roughly a sixth seen once. This clonotype was picked up many times. Patients aged 18 to 65 with hyperthyroidism were newly diagnosed, with duration under 2 months. Uncontrolled infections, other autoimmune diseases, pregnancy or lactation led to exclusion of patients. This receptor was obtained from a young woman with Graves' hyperthyroidism. Sequencing input: blood.

Here the CDR3 DNA reads TGTGCCAGCAGTTTACATCGGACAGGGGCCAAAGAGACCCAGTACTTC. Translated, it gives CASSLHRTGAKETQYF. This chain links TRBV12-3 or TRBV12-4 with TRBJ2-5; 9 bases are shared with TRBD1. After removal of 2 bases from V and 3 bases from J, the junction contained 7 bases not matched to a gene. The CDR3 is 16 residues long.